This T cell receptor beta chain is from a study of technical replicates of blood from a few donors. Clones were sequenced by immunoSEQ multiplex PCR, and TCRdb holds only the in-frame ones, with some missing. The sample includes under 20,000 clones, around nine tenths of them seen just once. The TCR comes from a human donor in good health. Specimen: PBMCs.

In nucleotides, the CDR3 is TGTGCCAGTCGACTAGCGGGAGAGACCCAGTACTTC. Translated: CASRLAGETQYF. J is TRBJ2-5 and V is TRBV19, with TRBD2 matching 10 bases. Germline lookup yields CDR1 LNHDA and CDR2 SQIVND (reference sequence). Trimming cost V 8 bases and J 4 bases; bases outside gene matches: 1. The CDR3 is 12 residues long.